Below are 31 T cell receptor beta chains sequenced from a single sample in a study of shared clonotypes between healthy human individuals. Libraries were prepared by immunoSEQ multiplex PCR; TCRdb keeps only in-frame clonotypes and omits some of them. The top ten hold about 1.5% of the sample, which has some 1 million clones, approximately 70% seen once. Source material: memory CD4+ T cells sorted from blood. Subset meaning: CD45RA-negative fraction. These receptors all stem from a young man in good health.

The chain carries TRBV19 and TRBJ1-1, with 7 positions matching TRBD1. Trimming removed 5 bases from V and 1 base from J; junction bases left unmatched: 7. The CDR3 has 15 residues. Germline-derived CDR1 and CDR2 are LNHDA and SQIVND (reference sequence). The CDR3 region has the DNA TGTGCCAGTAGTCTAGTAGACAGGGCGAACACTGAAGCTTTCTTT. The encoded protein is CASSLVDRANTEAFF.

Comment on this clone: Other DNA sequences within the sample encode an identical CDR3. V usage is TRBV30 and J usage is TRBJ2-5, with TRBD2 as a possible D gene (5 bases). Trimming took off 5 bases at V and 3 bases at J, with 10 bases between the two ends. This CDR3 is 12 amino acids long. From germline, CDR1 is GTSNPN and CDR2 SVGIG (reference sequence). The chain's CDR3 is CAWGPGEETQYF. In nucleotides, the CDR3 is TGTGCCTGGGGCCCCGGGGAAGAGACCCAGTACTTC.

This clone was counted only a few times. This chain connects TRBV5-4 to TRBJ2-2; D is unclear. The germline V and J ends were trimmed by 4 bases and 1 base, with 5 bases remaining between them. The CDR3 is made up of 13 amino acids. CDR1 SGHNT and CDR2 YYREEE come from the germline V gene (reference sequence). The CDR3 nucleotides are TGTGCCAGCAGCGTACAGAACACCGGGGAGCTGTTTTTT. Translating gives CASSVQNTGELFF.

This rearrangement joins TRBV5-4 to TRBJ2-7, with 9 bases fitting TRBD2. The CDR3 is 15 residues long. After removal of 0 bases from V and 5 bases from J, the junction contained 6 bases not matched to a gene. Germline V CDR1 and CDR2: SGHNT, YYREEE (reference sequence). The CDR3 DNA sequence: TGTGCCAGCAGCTTGGGGTCTAGCGGGACTAACGAGCAGTACTTC. As protein: CASSLGSSGTNEQYF.

Regarding this clone: Compared with germline, one end of the junction differs, possibly owing to a read error. The chain recombines TRBV7-2 with TRBJ2-3; 12 positions agree with TRBD2. CDR3 length: 14 residues. In germline, CDR1 is SGHTA, CDR2 FQGNSA. The CDR3 bases are TGTGCCAGCAGCTTATTCCCCGGGACTAGCGGGTCCCCTTTT. Its protein is CASSLFPGTSGSPF.

This clone has just a few counts. The chain employs TRBV7-2 and TRBJ1-1; D may be TRBD1 (5 bases). Trimming took off 5 bases at V and 4 bases at J, with 14 bases between the two ends. The CDR3 is 14 amino acids. Germline CDR1 SGHTA, CDR2 FQGNSA. The chain's CDR3 is CASSRRESITEAFF. The CDR3, as DNA: TGTGCCAGCAGCCGCAGGGAATCGATCACTGAAGCTTTCTTT.

The chain carries TRBV12-5 and TRBJ1-3; D not certain. Germline V gene data show CDR1 as LGHNT and CDR2 as FRNRAP. V shed 6 bases and J shed 0 bases, with 15 bases lying between them. This CDR3 has 16 amino acids. The CDR3 loop is CASGHSNLNSGNTIYF. CDR3 DNA: TGTGCTAGTGGCCATTCTAACCTGAACTCTGGAAACACCATATATTTT.

The rearrangement uses TRBV11-1 and TRBJ2-5; 15 nucleotides match TRBD2. CDR1 SGHAT and CDR2 FQDESV come from the germline V gene (reference sequence). Germline trimming cut 5 bases from V and 0 bases from J; bases unmatched to any gene: 4. The CDR3 is 17 amino acids. The CDR3 spells CASSPGTSGRYQETQYF. In DNA form, the CDR3 reads TGTGCCAGCAGCCCCGGGACTAGCGGGAGGTACCAAGAGACCCAGTACTTC.

J is TRBJ1-1 and V is TRBV19, with 8 nucleotides matching TRBD1. Germline trimming cut 7 bases from V and 1 base from J; bases unmatched to any gene: 5. Germline V CDR1 and CDR2: LNHDA, SQIVND (reference sequence). The CDR3 spans 14 residues. The CDR3 loop reads CASTDGTGNTEAFF. The CDR3 DNA reads as TGTGCCAGTACCGATGGGACAGGGAACACTGAAGCTTTCTTT.

The J gene is TRBJ2-7, the V gene TRBV7-9; perhaps TRBD1 as D (6 bases). Germline V gene sequence: CDR1 SEHNR, CDR2 FQNEAQ (reference sequence). V dropped 4 bases and J dropped 4 bases, with 17 bases sitting between them. This CDR3 has 15 amino acids. CDR3 loop: CASSSGTGKAYEQYF. CDR3 sequence (DNA): TGTGCCAGCAGCTCCGGAACAGGGAAGGCGTACGAGCAGTACTTC.

The J gene is TRBJ1-5, the V gene TRBV10-1; D is uncertain. The CDR3 length is 14 residues. V lost 2 bases and J lost 7, with 12 bases in between. CDR1 and CDR2 (germline): WNHNN, SYGVQD (reference sequence). The CDR3 region has the DNA TGCGCCAGCAGTGAGGGAGGGTTTGGCCAGCCCCAGCATTTT. Its translation: CASSEGGFGQPQHF.

The V and J genes are TRBV7-9 and TRBJ2-1, with D unclear. From germline, CDR1 is SEHNR and CDR2 FQNEAQ (reference sequence). With 1 base removed from V and 9 bases from J, the gap between germline ends came to 19 bases. This CDR3 spans 16 amino acids. The CDR3, as DNA: TGTGCCAGCAGCTTAGGGGCCGCCAGGCCCTTGGGTGAGCAGTTCTTC. It is translated as CASSLGAARPLGEQFF.

This clone was seen once. CDR3 in DNA: TGTGCCAGCACCCTGGTCCAGGGGGGATCAAACTACACCTTC. It translates to CASTLVQGGSNYTF. This chain links TRBV5-4 with TRBJ1-2, with 7 nucleotides matching TRBD1. This CDR3 contains 14 residues. Looked up from germline, CDR1 is SGHNT and CDR2 is YYREEE (reference sequence). V shed 6 bases, J shed 10 bases, and the junction held 15 bases outside the gene matches.

The V and J genes are TRBV6-4 and TRBJ1-5, with 7 positions matching TRBD1. Germline V gives CDR1 MRHNA, CDR2 SNTAGT. The CDR3 contains 16 residues. The junction had 11 bases not matched to a gene; V was cut back by 3 bases and J by 6 bases. The CDR3 reads CASSDPDRAASQPQHF. The DNA for the CDR3 is TGTGCCAGCAGTGATCCCGACAGGGCAGCGAGTCAGCCCCAGCATTTT.

The V call is TRBV2, the J call TRBJ1-2, with 9 bases lining up with TRBD1. This CDR3 contains 14 residues. Losses at the gene ends were 6 bases for V and 8 bases for J; bases not matched to a gene: 10. Germline V gene sequence: CDR1 SNHLY, CDR2 FYNNEI. CDR3 DNA: TGTGCCAGCAGAATACAACAGGGGGCGCGGGGCTACACCTTC. This encodes CASRIQQGARGYTF.

The gene calls are TRBV7-8 and TRBJ2-1; 8 bases are shared with TRBD1. CDR3 length: 14 residues. With V trimmed by 10 bases and J by 3 bases, 8 bases remained unmatched. Germline CDR1 and CDR2: SGHVS and FQNEAQ. CDR3 coding DNA: TGTGCCACCGAAGGGACAGGTGACTACAATGAGCAGTTCTTC. Protein product: CATEGTGDYNEQFF.

To note about this clone: This sample also contains other DNA sequences that code for the same CDR3. This chain links TRBV30 with TRBJ2-2; D uncertain. Trimming left V 1 base short and J 2 bases short, with 2 bases between. Looked up from germline, CDR1 is GTSNPN and CDR2 is SVGIG (reference sequence). This CDR3 spans 12 amino acids. DNA for the CDR3: TGTGCCTGGAGTGAAAACACCGGGGAGCTGTTTTTT. Its translation is CAWSENTGELFF. Based on the CDR3 plus reference TRBV30 and TRBJ2-2, the full variable domain is SQTIHQWPATLVQPVGSPLSLECTVEGTSNPNLYWYRQAAGRGLQLLFYSVGIGQISSEVPQNLSASRPQDRQFILSSKKLLLSDSGFYLCAWSENTGELFFGEGSRLTVL.

The sample holds a few counts of this clone. The chain combines TRBV15 with TRBJ2-5; a possible D gene is TRBD1 (5 bases). V gave up 4 bases and J gave up 1 base, with 10 bases separating them. The CDR3 length is 14 residues. CDR1 is LNHNV, CDR2 YYDKDF, per germline (reference sequence). The CDR3 coding sequence is TGTGCCACCAGCAAAGGGGCTAGCCAAGAGACCCAGTACTTC. Protein product: CATSKGASQETQYF.

V is TRBV5-4 and J is TRBJ2-1; D is undetermined. The CDR3 length is 15 residues. V lost 0 bases, J lost 6 bases, and 13 bases lay in between. From germline, CDR1 is SGHNT and CDR2 YYREEE (reference sequence). The chain's CDR3 is CASSLDPEPFNEQFF. The DNA of the CDR3 is TGTGCCAGCAGCTTGGACCCTGAGCCATTCAATGAGCAGTTCTTC.

The chain employs TRBV19 and TRBJ2-3; D uncertain. The CDR3 loop spans 13 amino acids. Germline assignment: CDR1 LNHDA and CDR2 SQIVND (reference sequence). Trimming cost V 3 bases and J 4 bases, with 8 bases left between them. In nucleotides, the CDR3 is TGTGCCAGTAGTATCCCTAGTGCAGATACGCAGTATTTT. Amino acids: CASSIPSADTQYF.

This chain links TRBV29-1 with TRBJ1-1, with TRBD1 identical over 7 bases. Germline-derived CDR1 and CDR2 are SQVTM and ANQGSEA. The trim removed 4 bases at V and 5 bases at J, leaving 4 bases unmatched. The CDR3 spans 12 residues. The CDR3 DNA reads TGCAGCGTTGCAGGGGGTGGGACTGAAGCTTTCTTT. This translates into CSVAGGGTEAFF.

V usage is TRBV10-2 and J usage is TRBJ1-5, with TRBD1 matching 7 bases. The CDR3 covers 14 residues. The germline V gene encodes CDR1 WSHSY and CDR2 SAAADI. Unmatched junction bases numbered 1, after V lost 1 base and J lost 4 bases. The CDR3 bases are TGCGCCAGCAGTGAGTTACAGGGGAATCAGCCCCAGCATTTT. Protein: CASSELQGNQPQHF.

Notes on this clone: Compared with germline, one end of the junction differs, possibly owing to a read error. This chain connects TRBV7-7 to TRBJ2-3; D may be TRBD2 (5 bases). The CDR3 totals 13 residues. Germline-derived CDR1 and CDR2 are SSHAT and FNYEAQ (reference sequence). Here the CDR3 reads CASSFSRADTQYF. The CDR3 nucleotides are TGTGCTAGCAGCTTCTCGAGGGCAGATACGCAGTATTTT.

This clone was seen many times. The gene calls are TRBV6-1 and TRBJ1-2, with D possibly being TRBD1 (5 bases). Germline CDR1 MNHNS, CDR2 SASEGT. The ends were cut back, 4 bases at V and 5 bases at J, with 11 bases in the middle. The CDR3 runs 13 residues. CDR3 sequence reads: CASSGFGGYGYTF. As DNA, the CDR3 is TGTGCCAGCAGTGGATTCGGGGGGTATGGCTACACCTTC.

This clone has more than one count but fewer than ten. The chain has TRBV28 and TRBJ1-5; TRBD1 is a possible D gene (6 bases). The CDR3 is 16 residues long. Trimming pared 6 bases from V and 2 bases from J, leaving 17 bases between. From germline, CDR1 is MDHEN and CDR2 SYDVKM. The CDR3 reads CASSRGIMSGNQPQHF. Here the CDR3 DNA reads TGTGCCAGCAGCAGGGGAATCATGAGCGGCAATCAGCCCCAGCATTTT.

To note about this clone: Other DNA sequences in the sample encode the same CDR3. This sequence joins TRBV18 and TRBJ2-1; D gene ambiguous. The CDR3 sequence is 12 residues long. Between the trimmed V and J ends, which lost 3 bases and 7 bases, there was a span of 7 bases. Germline lookup yields CDR1 KGHSH and CDR2 LQKENI. In DNA form, the CDR3 reads TGTGCCAGCTCACCGCTCGGGAATGAGCAGTTCTTC. It specifies CASSPLGNEQFF.

This sequence joins TRBV7-9 and TRBJ2-7; D gene uncertain. CDR1 is SEHNR and CDR2 is FQNEAQ in the germline V gene (reference sequence). The length of the CDR3 is 15 residues. V lost 5 bases, J lost 2 bases, and 16 bases lay in between. The CDR3 is CASSRTGLGTYEQYF. CDR3 DNA sequence: TGTGCCAGCAGCCGCACCGGGTTGGGGACCTACGAGCAGTACTTC.

This chain joins TRBV9 and TRBJ1-5; possibly TRBD1 for D (6 bases). Germline assignment: CDR1 SGDLS and CDR2 YYNGEE. This CDR3 comprises 15 residues. V was shortened by 0 bases and J by 2 bases, with 9 bases between the two germline ends. The CDR3 DNA reads TGTGCCAGCAGCGTAGAGGACAGTGGCAATCAGCCCCAGCATTTT. This translates into CASSVEDSGNQPQHF.

This chain joins TRBV28 and TRBJ2-4; maybe TRBD1 (5 bases). The CDR3 is 13 amino acids. The V and J ends lost 8 bases and 4 bases respectively, with 12 bases between them. Per the germline V gene, CDR1 is MDHEN and CDR2 is SYDVKM. The CDR3, as DNA: TGTGCCAGCGGGGCCCCAGGGAAAAACATTCAGTACTTC. Residues: CASGAPGKNIQYF.

Ten or more counts support this clone. The rearrangement uses TRBV7-2 and TRBJ2-3, with a weak D call TRBD2 (6 bases). This CDR3 region has 14 residues. V gave up 2 bases and J gave up 6 bases, with 12 bases separating them. Germline V gene lookup returns CDR1 SGHTA and CDR2 FQGNSA. Written as DNA, the CDR3 is TGTGCCAGCAGCTTATACGGGAGAGGGGATACGCAGTATTTT. Amino acid sequence: CASSLYGRGDTQYF. Complete variable domain (other parts from reference TRBV7-2 and TRBJ2-3): GAGVSQSPSNKVTEKGKDVELRCDPISGHTALYWYRQSLGQGLEFLIYFQGNSAPDKSGLPSDRFSAERTGGSVSTLTIQRTQQEDSAVYLCASSLYGRGDTQYFGPGTRLTVL.

The chain employs TRBV4-1 and TRBJ2-5, with a possible D match to TRBD2 (6 bases). The J call may be mistaken, given a closer DNA end match to TRBJ2-7. This CDR3 is 15 amino acids long. Looked up from germline, CDR1 is MGHRA and CDR2 is YSYEKL. This CDR3 is CASSQAAGRNYEQYF. CDR3 coding DNA: TGCGCCAGCAGCCAAGCCGCAGGGAGGAATTACGAGCAGTACTTC.